This note documents a single T cell receptor beta chain sequence. Its antigen is unknown. A single base separates this from a much larger clone, so it may be a read error. This record belongs to a study of neurological immune-mediated disorders. Study-wide points: Expansion of TCR clones was greatest in HTLV-1-associated myelopathy and smallest in multiple sclerosis, where it fell below that of healthy controls.

Time point given: longitudinal time-point 3. In Maryland, USA, blood bank volunteers were the healthy controls. 2 million PBMCs stored at -80 C were the source of the unsorted libraries. Germline CDR1 DFQATT, CDR2 SNEGSKA (reference sequence). V lost 2 bases and J 8 bases, leaving 16 bases between the germline ends. This CDR3 comprises 14 residues. Per sequencing run, 15-18 subjects together gave over 160 million TCR-beta sequences. TCRdb fed the 5' RACE reads into MiXCR, producing one record per CDR3 protein. Seen here are approximately 58,000 distinct CDR3 sequences, 7% to 10% observed once, and the top ten hold 1.9%.

V is TRBV20-1 and J is TRBJ2-1; TRBD2 is a possible D gene (6 bases). This clonotype was sampled from a woman in her thirties or forties in good health. The sample taken for sequencing was PBMCs. CDR3 bases: TGCAGTGCTAGACGGGCTAGCGAGAGTGATGAGCAGTTCTTC. Residues: CSARRASESDEQFF.